Listed below are T cell receptor beta chains from one sample, sequenced in a study of PD-1 blockade in classical Hodgkin lymphoma. This table comes from immunoSEQ multiplex PCR, and its TCRdb copy is limited to in-frame clones, with some not included. The sample lists tens of thousands of clones, roughly 86% seen once, with roughly 23% in the top ten. Sequenced here: peripheral blood mononuclear cells (PBMCs), sampled before the fourth cycle of nivolumab. The receptors come from a human donor with classical Hodgkin lymphoma. Both conserved end residues are part of each CDR3. D genes are given only for firm matches. Part of the rows lack a size; the others show once, few, many or a class for expanded clones.

D: NA; size: NA; J: TRBJ2-7; V: TRBV19; DNA: TGTGCCAGTAGGGGAGACAGGGAGGTGTGCGAGCAGTACTTC; CDR3: CASRGDREVCEQYF
D: NA; size: few; J: TRBJ2-1; V: TRBV29-1; DNA: TGCAGCGGGTCCTCGGCTAGCTTCAATGAGCAGTTCTTC; CDR3: CSGSSASFNEQFF
D: NA; size: once; J: TRBJ2-2; V: TRBV5-6; DNA: TGTGCCAGCAGCCCGACGGCCGCCGGGGAGCTGTTTTTT; CDR3: CASSPTAAGELFF
D: NA; size: NA; J: TRBJ1-6; V: TRBV6-6; DNA: TGTGCCAGCAAGAGGGACTGTTCACCCCTCCACTTT; CDR3: CASKRDCSPLHF
D: NA; size: NA; J: TRBJ1-2; V: TRBV4-1; DNA: TGCGCCGATCATCCGCAACAGGGCTTGTGGTATGGCTACACCTTC; CDR3: CADHPQQGLWYGYTF
D: NA; size: NA; J: TRBJ2-4; V: TRBV11-3; DNA: TGTGCCAGCAGCTTAGAGGGGCGGCGAGCCAAAAACATTCAGTACTTC; CDR3: CASSLEGRRAKNIQYF
D: NA; size: NA; J: TRBJ1-1; V: TRBV7-2; DNA: TGTGCCAGCAGCTCGATGGGGAGGTCCTTGAACACTGAAGCTTTCTTT; CDR3: CASSSMGRSLNTEAFF
D: NA; size: NA; J: TRBJ2-7; V: TRBV13; DNA: TGTGCCAGCAGCCGGACCACGGTGGGCGAGCAGTACTTC; CDR3: CASSRTTVGEQYF
D: TRBD2; size: NA; J: TRBJ2-1; V: TRBV2; DNA: TGTGCCAGCAGTGAACTAGCGGGGCCCTACAATGAGCAGTTCTTC; CDR3: CASSELAGPYNEQFF
D: TRBD2; size: NA; J: TRBJ2-3; V: TRBV7-9; DNA: TGTGCCAGCAGCTTAAAAGCGGGATACGGCACAGATACGCAGTATTTT; CDR3: CASSLKAGYGTDTQYF
D: NA; size: NA; J: TRBJ2-7; V: TRBV5-6; DNA: TGTGCCTCCGGGGGCGGGTACGAGCAGTACTTC; CDR3: CASGGGYEQYF
D: TRBD1; size: NA; J: TRBJ2-3; V: TRBV6-1; DNA: TGTGCCAGCATGAGGGGGCAGGGTGGAGATACGCAGTATTTT; CDR3: CASMRGQGGDTQYF
D: TRBD2; size: NA; J: TRBJ2-5; V: TRBV2; DNA: TGTGCCAGCAAGGGGCTAGCGGGAAAAGAGACCCAGTACTTC; CDR3: CASKGLAGKETQYF
D: NA; size: NA; J: TRBJ2-3; V: TRBV28; DNA: TGTGCCAGCAGCGATAGTATGAGCACAGATACGCAGTATTTT; CDR3: CASSDSMSTDTQYF
D: NA; size: NA; J: TRBJ2-3; V: TRBV6-6; DNA: TGTGCCAGCAACCCACTAGGGGGATTTGGCACAGATACGCAGTATTTT; CDR3: CASNPLGGFGTDTQYF
D: NA; size: NA; J: TRBJ1-1; V: TRBV9; DNA: TGTGCCAGCAGCGTAGGTTGGCGGAACACTGAAGCTTTCTTT; CDR3: CASSVGWRNTEAFF
D: TRBD1; size: NA; J: TRBJ1-5; V: TRBV5-1; DNA: TGCGCCAGCAGCTCCGGGACAGGGGGCGGTCAGCCCCAGCATTTT; CDR3: CASSSGTGGGQPQHF
D: NA; size: NA; J: TRBJ2-2; V: TRBV5-4; DNA: TGTGCCAGCAGCTTGATCGGGACTAACACCGGGGAGCTGTTTTTT; CDR3: CASSLIGTNTGELFF
D: NA; size: NA; J: TRBJ1-1; V: TRBV7-9; DNA: TGTGCCAGCAGCTTACTTAGGGGCGCGGACACTGAAGCTTTCTTT; CDR3: CASSLLRGADTEAFF
D: NA; size: NA; J: TRBJ1-2; V: TRBV6-1; DNA: TGTGCCAGCAGCCGAGAGGTAGGGGACTATGGCTACACCTTC; CDR3: CASSREVGDYGYTF
D: NA; size: NA; J: TRBJ2-7; V: TRBV5-4; DNA: TGTGCCAGCAGCTTATACGCTAGCCCCTACGAGCAGTACTTC; CDR3: CASSLYASPYEQYF
D: NA; size: NA; J: TRBJ2-1; V: TRBV6-5; DNA: TGTGCCAGCAGTTCCAGAGGAGAGGATGGGGGCAAGCAGTTCTTC; CDR3: CASSSRGEDGGKQFF
D: NA; size: NA; J: TRBJ2-7; V: TRBV6-1; DNA: TGTGCCAGCAGCCCCTCCACAGGTTCCTACGAGCAGTACTTC; CDR3: CASSPSTGSYEQYF
D: NA; size: NA; J: TRBJ1-2; V: TRBV19; DNA: TGTGCCAGTAGTATAGAATCGGCCTATGGCTACACCTTC; CDR3: CASSIESAYGYTF
D: NA; size: NA; J: TRBJ2-2; V: TRBV6-4; DNA: TGTGCCAGCAGTGACTCAGGGGGGGGAAACACCGGGGAGCTGTTTTTT; CDR3: CASSDSGGGNTGELFF
D: NA; size: NA; J: TRBJ1-4; V: TRBV6-4; DNA: TGTGCCAGCAGTGTTGTGGCAGGTTCAAATGAAAAACTGTTTTTT; CDR3: CASSVVAGSNEKLFF
D: NA; size: once; J: TRBJ1-1; V: TRBV12-5; DNA: TGTGCTAGTGGTTTAAGGGAGACGAACACTGAAGCTTTCTTT; CDR3: CASGLRETNTEAFF
D: TRBD1; size: NA; J: TRBJ2-3; V: TRBV5-6; DNA: TGTGCCAGCAGCGTACAGGGGGCGACAGATACGCAGTATTTT; CDR3: CASSVQGATDTQYF
D: NA; size: NA; J: TRBJ2-3; V: TRBV29-1; DNA: TGCAGCGCAGGCTTGAACACAGATACGCAGTATTTT; CDR3: CSAGLNTDTQYF
D: TRBD2; size: once; J: TRBJ2-3; V: TRBV9; DNA: TGTGCCAGCAGCGTTCTAGCGGGGGTGGTCACAGATACGCAGTATTTT; CDR3: CASSVLAGVVTDTQYF
D: NA; size: NA; J: TRBJ2-7; V: TRBV29-1; DNA: TGCAGCGTTGAAGGGGCCCAATACGAGCAGTACTTC; CDR3: CSVEGAQYEQYF
D: NA; size: NA; J: TRBJ2-5; V: TRBV5-1; DNA: TGCGCCAGCCAGATGTTAACCTCAGGGCGCCCTGGGGGGCTTCAAGAGACCCAGTACTTC; CDR3: CASQMLTSGRPGGLQETQYF
D: NA; size: NA; J: TRBJ2-6; V: TRBV18; DNA: TGTGCCAGTCGACCGAGCTCTGGGGCCAACGTCCTGACTTTC; CDR3: CASRPSSGANVLTF
D: TRBD2; size: NA; J: TRBJ2-7; V: TRBV5-1; DNA: TGCGCCAGCAGCTTGCTGACTAGCGGGAGGGAAACCTACGAGCAGTACTTC; CDR3: CASSLLTSGRETYEQYF
D: TRBD2; size: many; J: TRBJ2-3; V: TRBV4-1; DNA: TGCGCCAGCAGTCATTCTAGCGGGAGGGGCACAGATACGCAGTATTTT; CDR3: CASSHSSGRGTDTQYF
D: NA; size: NA; J: TRBJ2-7; V: TRBV30; DNA: TGTGCCTGGACCAGGTCGCCCTACGAGCAGTACTTC; CDR3: CAWTRSPYEQYF
D: TRBD1; size: NA; J: TRBJ1-3; V: TRBV2; DNA: TGTGCCAGCAAAACAGGGGGAACTGGAAACACCATATATTTT; CDR3: CASKTGGTGNTIYF
D: NA; size: NA; J: TRBJ2-3; V: TRBV5-1; DNA: TGCGCCAGCAGCTTGGCCGCCGGGACAGATACGCAGTATTTT; CDR3: CASSLAAGTDTQYF
D: TRBD1; size: NA; J: TRBJ1-5; V: TRBV6-5; DNA: TGTGCCAGCAGACCAGGGGGGGGCACTCAGCCCCAGCATTTT; CDR3: CASRPGGGTQPQHF
D: TRBD2; size: NA; J: TRBJ2-1; V: TRBV7-7; DNA: TGTGCTAGCAGCTCCTCTTTTAGCGGGGGGGCCGATAGTGAGCAGTTCTTC; CDR3: CASSSSFSGGADSEQFF
D: NA; size: NA; J: TRBJ2-2; V: TRBV27; DNA: TGTGCCAGCAGTCCGGGGTCCCCCCGCCCCGGGGAGCTGTTTTTT; CDR3: CASSPGSPRPGELFF
D: TRBD1; size: NA; J: TRBJ2-4; V: TRBV7-8; DNA: TGTGCCAGCAGCCCGGGACAGGGCGGGGACATTCAGTACTTC; CDR3: CASSPGQGGDIQYF
D: TRBD2; size: NA; J: TRBJ2-3; V: TRBV6-5; DNA: TGTGCCAGCACCACTAGCGGGGGGGCCTCAGATACGCAGTATTTT; CDR3: CASTTSGGASDTQYF
D: NA; size: few; J: TRBJ1-2; V: TRBV10-2; DNA: TGCGCCAGCAGTGAGCGGGCGTCAACTAACTATGGCTACACCTTC; CDR3: CASSERASTNYGYTF
D: NA; size: NA; J: TRBJ2-3; V: TRBV11-3; DNA: TGTGCCAGCACCAAAACGATTGCGGACCCCATAGCAAGCACAGATACGCAGTATTTT; CDR3: CASTKTIADPIASTDTQYF
D: NA; size: NA; J: TRBJ2-2; V: TRBV19; DNA: TGTGCCAGTAGTATTCCGGGTAGCGCGAACACCGGGGAGCTGTTTTTT; CDR3: CASSIPGSANTGELFF
D: NA; size: once; J: TRBJ2-7; V: TRBV5-1; DNA: TGCGCCAGCAGCCTAGGGGATCCAGGTGTCGACGAGCAGTACTTC; CDR3: CASSLGDPGVDEQYF
D: TRBD1; size: many; J: TRBJ2-1; V: TRBV28; DNA: TGTGCCAGCAGTTTAGAGTTTTTGGTCCGACAGGGGAATGAGCAGTTCTTC; CDR3: CASSLEFLVRQGNEQFF
D: NA; size: NA; J: TRBJ2-5; V: TRBV7-2; DNA: TGTGCCAGCAGCTCGAAAGAGACCCAGTACTTC; CDR3: CASSSKETQYF
D: NA; size: NA; J: TRBJ2-7; V: TRBV25-1; DNA: TGTGCCAGCAGTGATCACAGGTGGGAGCAGTACTTC; CDR3: CASSDHRWEQYF
D: NA; size: NA; J: TRBJ1-2; V: TRBV27; DNA: TGTGCCAGCAGTTTATTCGGCGGCGATGGCTACACCTTC; CDR3: CASSLFGGDGYTF
D: NA; size: NA; J: TRBJ1-2; V: TRBV28; DNA: TGTGCCAGCGGAGGGTGGTATGGCTACACCTTC; CDR3: CASGGWYGYTF
D: NA; size: NA; J: TRBJ2-1; V: TRBV27; DNA: TGTGCCAGCAGTTTATCGTATGGGGGCTTCTACAATGAGCAGTTCTTC; CDR3: CASSLSYGGFYNEQFF
D: NA; size: NA; J: TRBJ2-2; V: TRBV7-9; DNA: TGTGCCACCGACACTGGGTGGATGGGAAACACCGGGGAGCTGTTTTTT; CDR3: CATDTGWMGNTGELFF
D: TRBD1; size: NA; J: TRBJ1-4; V: TRBV19; DNA: TGTGCCACCTCCTCCGACAGGGGCGGTGAAAAACTGTTTTTT; CDR3: CATSSDRGGEKLFF
D: NA; size: NA; J: TRBJ1-4; V: TRBV16; DNA: TGTGCCAGCAGCCGGCAAGTTGCAACTAATGAAAAACTGTTTTTT; CDR3: CASSRQVATNEKLFF
D: TRBD1; size: NA; J: TRBJ2-7; V: TRBV28; DNA: TGTGCCAGCAGTCATGAGGGACAGGGGTCCTACGAGCAGTACTTC; CDR3: CASSHEGQGSYEQYF
D: NA; size: NA; J: TRBJ2-3; V: TRBV4-1; DNA: TGCGCCAGCAGCCAAGAGAACCCGGCAGATACGCAGTATTTT; CDR3: CASSQENPADTQYF
D: NA; size: NA; J: TRBJ2-5; V: TRBV6-5; DNA: TGTGCCAGCAGTTACTCCAGAGACCAAGAGACCCAGTACTTC; CDR3: CASSYSRDQETQYF